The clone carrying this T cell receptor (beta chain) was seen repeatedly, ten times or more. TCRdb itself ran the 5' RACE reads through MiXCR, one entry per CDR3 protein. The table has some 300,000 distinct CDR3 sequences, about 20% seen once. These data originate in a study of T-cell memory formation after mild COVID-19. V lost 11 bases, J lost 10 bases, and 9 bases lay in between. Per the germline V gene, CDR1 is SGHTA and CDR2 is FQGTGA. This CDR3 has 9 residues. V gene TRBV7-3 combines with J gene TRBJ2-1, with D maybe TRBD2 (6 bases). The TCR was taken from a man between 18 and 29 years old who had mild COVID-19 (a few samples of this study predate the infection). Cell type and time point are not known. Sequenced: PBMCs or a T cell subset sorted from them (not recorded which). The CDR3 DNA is TGTGCCCCTGCGGGGGAGCAGTTCTTC. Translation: CAPAGEQFF.